Included here is one T cell receptor beta chain sequence, with context. Its antigen is currently unknown. This specimen belongs to a study of CD8+CD57+ T cells in acquired aplastic anemia. In the study overall: Sorted cells (CD4+ and CD8+) yielded DNA amounts that averaged approximately 3.1 ug. Broader study findings: Patients and controls shared 25 to 35 CD8+ CDR3 sequences, highly expressed in patients.

Patients chosen for sequencing had shown CD8+CD57+ cell expansion by flow cytometry. Patients were therapy-naive when their blood was sampled. It was genomic DNA that served as the template for profiling TCR beta VDJ and CDR3. Using its own MiXCR run on the reads, TCRdb lists one record per CDR3 protein. The sample yields fewer than 200,000 distinct CDR3 sequences, 48% seen once. Germline V CDR1 and CDR2: SQVTM, ANQGSEA. The CDR3 extends over 14 amino acids. Trimming pared 4 bases from V and 3 bases from J, leaving 15 bases between. The chain joins TRBV29-1 to TRBJ1-2, with D unresolved. Sequenced input: sorted CD4+, CD8+, or CD8+CD57+ T cells (not recorded which) from PBMCs. This clonotype was sampled from a human donor with aplastic anemia. The chain's CDR3 is CSVGGRGVDYGYTF. In DNA form, the CDR3 reads TGCAGCGTTGGAGGGCGGGGTGTCGACTATGGCTACACCTTC.